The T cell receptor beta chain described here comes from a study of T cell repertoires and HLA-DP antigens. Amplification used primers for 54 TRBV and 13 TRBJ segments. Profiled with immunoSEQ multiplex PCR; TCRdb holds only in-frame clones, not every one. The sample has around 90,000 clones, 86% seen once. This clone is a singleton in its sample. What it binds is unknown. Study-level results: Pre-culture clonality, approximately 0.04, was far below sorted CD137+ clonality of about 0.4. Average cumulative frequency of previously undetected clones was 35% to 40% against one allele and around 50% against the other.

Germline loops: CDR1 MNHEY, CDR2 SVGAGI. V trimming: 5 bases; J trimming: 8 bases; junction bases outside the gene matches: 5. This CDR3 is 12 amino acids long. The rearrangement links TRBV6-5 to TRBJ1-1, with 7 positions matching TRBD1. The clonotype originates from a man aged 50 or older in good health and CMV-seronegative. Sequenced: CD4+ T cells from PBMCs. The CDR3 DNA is TGTGCCAGCAGTAAACAGGGGTTCGAAGCTTTCTTT. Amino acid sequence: CASSKQGFEAFF.